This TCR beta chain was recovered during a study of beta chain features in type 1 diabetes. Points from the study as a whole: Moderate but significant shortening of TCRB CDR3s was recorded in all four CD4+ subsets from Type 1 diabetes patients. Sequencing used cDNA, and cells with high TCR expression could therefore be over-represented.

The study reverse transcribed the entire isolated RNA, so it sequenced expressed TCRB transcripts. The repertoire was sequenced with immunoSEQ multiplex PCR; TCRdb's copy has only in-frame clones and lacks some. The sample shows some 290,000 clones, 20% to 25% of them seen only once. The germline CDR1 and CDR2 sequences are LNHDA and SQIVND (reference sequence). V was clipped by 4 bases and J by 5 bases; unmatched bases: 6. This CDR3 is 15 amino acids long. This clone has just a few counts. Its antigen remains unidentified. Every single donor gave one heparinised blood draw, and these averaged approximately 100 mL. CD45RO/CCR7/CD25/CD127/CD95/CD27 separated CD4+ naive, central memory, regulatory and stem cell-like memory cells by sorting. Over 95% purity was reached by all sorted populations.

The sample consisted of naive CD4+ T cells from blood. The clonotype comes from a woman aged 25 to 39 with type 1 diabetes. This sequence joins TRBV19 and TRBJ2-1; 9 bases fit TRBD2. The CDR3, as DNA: TGTGCCAGTAGTACTGGCCTAGCGGGGAACAATGAGCAGTTCTTC. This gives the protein CASSTGLAGNNEQFF.